The 27 T cell receptor beta chains listed next were all sequenced from one sample in a study of blood T cell repertoires in COVID-19. The method was immunoSEQ multiplex PCR; TCRdb's version includes in-frame clones alone and lacks a portion of them. The table shows 100,000 to 150,000 clones, with about 80% occurring only once. Material: peripheral blood. The receptors originated from a woman between 45 and 65 years old with acute or convalescent COVID-19.

The chain carries TRBV5-4 and TRBJ1-4; 9 bases are a match to TRBD1. With 4 bases clipped from V and 8 bases from J, the junction kept 6 bases outside the gene matches. The CDR3 consists of 14 residues. Germline CDR1 reads SGHNT; CDR2 reads YYREEE (reference sequence). The DNA for the CDR3 is TGTGCCAGCAGCCAGACAGGGGGAAGAGAAAAACTGTTTTTT. Translated, it gives CASSQTGGREKLFF.

This clone was detected only a few times. The rearrangement joins TRBV3-1 (or the pseudogene TRBV3-2) to TRBJ2-7; D gene uncertain. The CDR3 runs to 13 residues. The V gene lost 7 bases and the J gene lost 0 bases, with 10 bases spanning the gap. Germline V CDR1 and CDR2: LGHDT, YNNKEL (reference sequence). The CDR3 here is CASTPASSYEQYF. Here the CDR3 DNA reads TGTGCCAGCACGCCAGCGAGCTCCTACGAGCAGTACTTC.

For the CDR3, the DNA is TGTGCCAGCTCACCACCGAGGCAATTTTACAATGAGCAGTTCTTC. Residues: CASSPPRQFYNEQFF. The chain links TRBV18 to TRBJ2-1; D is ambiguous. The CDR3 runs 15 residues. Per germline, CDR1 KGHSH and CDR2 LQKENI. V was shortened by 0 bases and J by 4 bases, with 10 bases between the two germline ends.

The rearrangement uses TRBV5-8 and TRBJ2-7; 8 bases fit TRBD2. Germline trimming cut 5 bases from V and 4 bases from J; bases unmatched to any gene: 11. The germline V gene encodes CDR1 SGHTS and CDR2 YDEGEE. The CDR3 has 15 amino acids. CDR3: CASRNGLSGRYEQYF. The CDR3 DNA sequence: TGTGCCAGCAGGAATGGACTAAGCGGGAGATACGAGCAGTACTTC.

The V gene is TRBV19, the J gene TRBJ1-5; D ambiguous. The germline V and J ends were trimmed by 5 bases and 6 bases, with 11 bases remaining between them. Per germline, CDR1 LNHDA and CDR2 SQIVND (reference sequence). This CDR3 region has 13 residues. The CDR3 bases are TGTGCCAGTAGTGTTCAGGTCCGTCAGCCCCAGCATTTT. Protein product: CASSVQVRQPQHF.

This clone was observed a few times. J is TRBJ2-7 and V is TRBV5-4; 7 nucleotides agree with TRBD1. The trim removed 4 bases at V and 6 bases at J, leaving 10 bases unmatched. From germline, CDR1 is SGHNT and CDR2 YYREEE (reference sequence). The CDR3 runs to 14 residues. The CDR3, as DNA: TGTGCCAGCAGCCTGGGACAGCTACGAGGCGAGCAGTACTTC. Its translation: CASSLGQLRGEQYF.

The chain uses TRBV29-1 and TRBJ2-5, with 8 positions matching TRBD1. CDR3 length: 13 residues. Germline V lookup: CDR1 SQVTM, CDR2 ANQGSEA. After removal of 4 bases from V and 5 bases from J, the junction contained 6 bases not matched to a gene. The CDR3 DNA follows: TGCAGCGTTGCCTGGACAGGGCGGGAGACCCAGTACTTC. Amino acid sequence: CSVAWTGRETQYF.

The chain carries TRBV2 and TRBJ2-2, with D hard to call. This CDR3 region has 13 residues. V was clipped by 6 bases and J by 0 bases, with 5 bases between them. Germline V lookup: CDR1 SNHLY, CDR2 FYNNEI. CDR3 loop: CASRPANTGELFF. As DNA, the CDR3 is TGTGCCAGCAGGCCGGCGAACACCGGGGAGCTGTTTTTT.

The chain is built from TRBV13 and TRBJ1-3, with TRBD1 identical over 7 bases. V was pared by 8 bases and J by 9 bases, with 10 bases of the junction left unmatched. Germline assignment: CDR1 PRHDT and CDR2 FYEKMQ (reference sequence). The CDR3 runs 13 residues. The CDR3 bases are TGTGCCAGCGGGATAAGGGGGCAAGGCACCATATATTTT. Protein product: CASGIRGQGTIYF. Combining the CDR3 with reference TRBV13 and TRBJ1-3 gives the whole variable domain AAGVIQSPRHLIKEKRETATLKCYPIPRHDTVYWYQQGPGQDPQFLISFYEKMQSDKGSIPDRFSAQQFSDYHSELNMSSLELGDSALYFCASGIRGQGTIYFGEGSWLTVV.

This clone was counted only a few times. The V gene is TRBV15, the J gene TRBJ1-3; D not resolved. The CDR3 contains 15 residues. Trimming took 0 bases from V and 0 from J, leaving 6 bases between them. The germline gives CDR1 LNHNV, CDR2 YYDKDF (reference sequence). The CDR3 sequence: CATSRDVNSGNTIYF. CDR3 sequence (DNA): TGTGCCACCAGCAGAGATGTCAACTCTGGAAACACCATATATTTT.

The CDR3 is CASRDRDRNTIYF. The CDR3 DNA reads TGTGCCAGCCGGGACAGGGATCGAAACACCATATATTTT. The rearrangement joins TRBV6-6 to TRBJ1-3; 9 bases are a match to TRBD1. The CDR3 loop spans 13 amino acids. From germline, CDR1 is MNHNY and CDR2 SVGAGI (reference sequence). The V gene end was trimmed by 8 bases and the J gene end by 5 bases; junction bases not matched to a gene: 4.

The table lists this clone with a count of one. The CDR3 is CASSIFGSHNQPQHF. Written as DNA, the CDR3 is TGTGCCAGTAGTATATTCGGGAGCCACAATCAGCCCCAGCATTTT. This chain links TRBV19 with TRBJ1-5, with D unresolved. This CDR3 has 15 residues. The V and J ends lost 2 bases and 3 bases respectively, with 11 bases between them. Germline values: CDR1 LNHDA, CDR2 SQIVND (reference sequence).

The V gene is TRBV10-3, the J gene TRBJ2-2; a weak D match, TRBD1 (6 bases). Germline V gene lookup returns CDR1 ENHRY and CDR2 SYGVKD. Trimming took off 6 bases at V and 2 bases at J, with 16 bases between the two ends. The CDR3 spans 16 residues. The DNA of the CDR3 is TGTGCCATCAGGGCCGACAGGAACCTTAACACCGGGGAGCTGTTTTTT. Protein product: CAIRADRNLNTGELFF.

This chain joins TRBV29-1 and TRBJ1-1; maybe TRBD1 (5 bases). The germline gives CDR1 SQVTM, CDR2 ANQGSEA. The CDR3 runs 15 residues. The V gene lost 1 base and the J gene lost 3 bases, with 15 bases spanning the gap. CDR3 sequence: CSVEGPGGRDTEAFF. CDR3 bases: TGCAGCGTTGAAGGACCCGGGGGGAGGGACACTGAAGCTTTCTTT.

The chain recombines TRBV19 with TRBJ2-3; 10 bases fit TRBD2. The CDR3 has 15 amino acids. Germline values: CDR1 LNHDA, CDR2 SQIVND (reference sequence). With V trimmed by 7 bases and J by 3 bases, 7 bases remained unmatched. The DNA for the CDR3 is TGTGCCAGTAACCCCCTAGCGGGAGTTACAGATACGCAGTATTTT. Protein: CASNPLAGVTDTQYF.

The sample holds one count of this clone. The chain couples TRBV29-1 to TRBJ2-5, with 10 positions matching TRBD2. Germline V lookup: CDR1 SQVTM, CDR2 ANQGSEA. This CDR3 has 14 residues. V lost 3 bases and J lost 5; bases outside the gene matches: 6. CDR3 coding DNA: TGCAGCGTTGATATTAGCGGGGGGATGGAGACCCAGTACTTC. This sequence encodes CSVDISGGMETQYF.

V gene TRBV11-2 combines with J gene TRBJ2-3; TRBD1 is a possible D gene (5 bases). V was shortened by 0 bases and J by 5 bases, with 12 bases between the two germline ends. The length of the CDR3 is 15 residues. From germline, CDR1 is SGHAT and CDR2 FQNNGV. CDR3 in DNA: TGTGCCAGCAGCTTAGAGTTTGGGGCCCAAGATACGCAGTATTTT. This sequence encodes CASSLEFGAQDTQYF.

This rearrangement joins TRBV5-1 to TRBJ2-5; 9 bases map to TRBD2. The CDR3 runs 15 residues. V dropped 4 bases and J dropped 5; count of bases not matched to a gene: 9. From germline, CDR1 is SGHRS and CDR2 YFSETQ. CDR3 loop: CASSKIAGDRETQYF. The CDR3 nucleotides are TGCGCCAGCAGCAAAATAGCGGGGGATAGGGAGACCCAGTACTTC.

The chain has TRBV28 and TRBJ2-2; 7 bases agree with TRBD1. The V and J ends lost 6 bases and 2 bases, in that order; junction bases with no gene match: 6. CDR3 length equals 15 residues. The germline V gene has CDR1 MDHEN and CDR2 SYDVKM. CDR3 coding DNA: TGTGCCAGCAGACGGACAGGATTAAACACCGGGGAGCTGTTTTTT. It is translated as CASRRTGLNTGELFF.

The J gene is TRBJ1-3, the V gene TRBV7-9; TRBD1 agrees at 8 bases. This CDR3 region has 19 residues. With V trimmed by 4 bases and J by 0 bases, 14 bases remained unmatched. CDR1 SEHNR and CDR2 FQNEAQ come from the germline V gene (reference sequence). The CDR3, as DNA: TGTGCCAGCAGCTCCAATGCGAGGGGACAGGTTCTCTCTGGAAACACCATATATTTT. Its translation: CASSSNARGQVLSGNTIYF. Full variable domain (rest looked up from reference TRBV7-9 and TRBJ1-3): DTGVSQNPRHKITKRGQNVTFRCDPISEHNRLYWYRQTLGQGPEFLTYFQNEAQLEKSRLLSDRFSAERPKGSFSTLEIQRTEQGDSAMYLCASSSNARGQVLSGNTIYFGEGSWLTVV.

The chain couples TRBV5-1 to TRBJ2-3; 15 bases are shared with TRBD2. The junction had 6 bases not matched to a gene; V was cut back by 4 bases and J by 9 bases. The CDR3 contains 15 residues. CDR1 is SGHRS, CDR2 YFSETQ, per germline. The CDR3 protein is CASSEGLAGGQTQYF. The CDR3 nucleotides are TGCGCCAGCAGCGAGGGACTAGCGGGAGGACAAACGCAGTATTTT.

The sample holds one count of this clone. This sequence joins TRBV28 and TRBJ2-1, with 9 bases that match TRBD2. Germline loops: CDR1 MDHEN, CDR2 SYDVKM. The CDR3 contains 15 residues. J lost 5 bases, V lost 3 bases, and 5 bases had no gene match. The CDR3 DNA sequence: TGTGCCAGCAGTTTTAGCGGGAGTGGAAACAATGAGCAGTTCTTC. Translating gives CASSFSGSGNNEQFF.

This clone was counted between two and nine times. The gene calls are TRBV10-1 and TRBJ2-1, with 8 bases identical to TRBD2. CDR1 and CDR2 from the germline V gene are WNHNN and SYGVQD (reference sequence). The V segment lost 6 bases and the J segment 7 bases; nucleotides outside the gene matches: 11. The CDR3 runs 15 residues. In nucleotides, the CDR3 is TGCGCCAGCAGGGCTGGGGGAGCGGGAGAAAATGAGCAGTTCTTC. Its translation is CASRAGGAGENEQFF.

The chain has TRBV6-5 and TRBJ1-2; weak D call: TRBD1 (6 bases). Germline values: CDR1 MNHEY, CDR2 SVGAGI. CDR3 length: 15 amino acids. V shed 7 bases and J shed 9 bases, with 24 bases lying between them. The CDR3 reads CASTGGRTLRSSYTF. The CDR3 DNA is TGTGCCAGCACCGGGGGGCGAACACTACGTAGTAGCTACACCTTC.

The V and J genes are TRBV19 and TRBJ1-1; 7 bases fit TRBD1. CDR1 is LNHDA and CDR2 is SQIVND in the germline V gene (reference sequence). V gave up 10 bases and J gave up 1 base; unmatched junction bases: 6. The CDR3 is 13 amino acids. The CDR3 sequence: CATRDRENTEAFF. The DNA of the CDR3 is TGTGCCACCCGGGACAGAGAGAACACTGAAGCTTTCTTT.

The CDR3 nucleotides are TGTGCCAGCAGCGTAGTAGGGGGGGCGCAGTCACCCCTCCACTTT. Its translation is CASSVVGGAQSPLHF. The chain combines TRBV9 with TRBJ1-6; D is possibly TRBD1 (6 bases). The CDR3 length is 15 residues. In germline, CDR1 is SGDLS, CDR2 YYNGEE. V lost 0 bases, J lost 10 bases, and 14 bases lay in between.

The chain recombines TRBV7-9 with TRBJ2-7, with D tentatively TRBD1 (5 bases). The ends were cut back, 1 base at V and 9 bases at J, with 13 bases in the middle. Germline V gives CDR1 SEHNR, CDR2 FQNEAQ (reference sequence). The CDR3 loop spans 13 amino acids. CDR3 nucleotide sequence: TGTGCCAGCAGCTTAGGAGGTCAGGGTGGGCAGTACTTC. Its protein product is CASSLGGQGGQYF.